The 17 T cell receptor beta chains below come from one sample, sequenced in a study of CD8 T cell repertoires and HIV-1 epitope variants (dated by TCRdb to 2020 to 2021). Libraries were made using the immunoSEQ multiplex PCR assay. Entries here come from immuneACCESS through TCRdb and include only in-frame sequences with V and J called. Some clones fail to appear in such tables; in the studies checked, an unresolved V gene covers under half of the shortfall, and the cause of the remainder is unknown. In all, the sample holds under 100,000 clones, and more than 65% of those were seen once. The top ten clones comprise around 24% of the sample. The sample consisted of uncultured baseline CD8+ T cells from peripheral blood mononuclear cells (PBMCs). These receptors all stem from a male donor with HIV.

J is TRBJ1-4 and V is TRBV29-1, with D uncertain. V gave up 1 base and J gave up 3 bases, with 3 bases separating them. The length of the CDR3 is 12 residues. CDR1 and CDR2 from the germline V gene are SQVTM and ANQGSEA. The CDR3: CSVEGANEKLFF. Written as DNA, the CDR3 is TGCAGCGTTGAAGGAGCTAATGAAAAACTGTTTTTT. The full variable domain, completed using reference TRBV29-1 and TRBJ1-4, is SAVISQKPSRDICQRGTSLTIQCQVDSQVTMMFWYRQQPGQSLTLIATANQGSEATYESGFVIDKFPISRPNLTFSTLTVSNMSPEDSSIYLCSVEGANEKLFFGSGTQLSVL.

The chain uses TRBV14 and TRBJ2-3; 7 positions agree with TRBD1. Germline lookup yields CDR1 SGHDN and CDR2 FVKESK. The CDR3 has 13 amino acids. Trimming took 5 bases from V and 4 from J; bases not matched to a gene: 3. In nucleotides, the CDR3 is TGTGCCAGCAGCTGGGACAGATCAGATACGCAGTATTTT. Translating it yields CASSWDRSDTQYF.

This clone has a single count. V gene TRBV7-2 combines with J gene TRBJ2-7; weak D call: TRBD2 (5 bases). Germline V gene data show CDR1 as SGHTA and CDR2 as FQGNSA. Trimming stripped 0 bases from V and 2 bases from J, with 11 bases between. This CDR3 spans 15 amino acids. CDR3 DNA sequence: TGTGCCAGCAGCTTAGCGGGCGGGCAAACCTACGAGCAGTACTTC. Residues: CASSLAGGQTYEQYF. The full variable domain, with the rest looked up from reference TRBV7-2 and TRBJ2-7, is GAGVSQSPSNKVTEKGKDVELRCDPISGHTALYWYRQSLGQGLEFLIYFQGNSAPDKSGLPSDRFSAERTGGSVSTLTIQRTQQEDSAVYLCASSLAGGQTYEQYFGPGTRLTVT.

The gene calls are TRBV28 and TRBJ2-7; the D gene is possibly TRBD2 (6 bases). The CDR3 loop spans 17 amino acids. Trimming left V 2 bases short and J 1 base short, with 18 bases between. Per the germline V gene, CDR1 is MDHEN and CDR2 is SYDVKM. The CDR3 reads CASSLLRGTPVSYEQYF. The CDR3 coding sequence is TGTGCCAGCAGTTTACTTCGAGGGACTCCCGTATCCTACGAGCAGTACTTC.

The chain links TRBV6-1 to TRBJ1-2, with D possibly TRBD1 on 6 matching bases. CDR1 MNHNS and CDR2 SASEGT come from the germline V gene. V lost 6 bases to trimming and J lost 0 bases, with 11 bases between them. The CDR3 sequence is 14 residues long. The CDR3 loop is CASSAGTTNYGYTF. CDR3 sequence (DNA): TGTGCCAGCAGCGCCGGGACAACTAACTATGGCTACACCTTC.

V is TRBV7-2 and J is TRBJ1-2; D is possibly TRBD1 (6 bases). Germline CDR1 SGHTA, CDR2 FQGNSA. V was pared by 1 base and J by 5 bases, with 8 bases between. This CDR3 has 13 amino acids. CDR3 sequence: CASSLVTGYGYTF. The CDR3 DNA reads as TGTGCCAGCAGCTTAGTAACAGGGTATGGCTACACCTTC.

This clone has only a few counts. The chain links TRBV27 to TRBJ2-1; TRBD1 aligns across 11 bases. V dropped 6 bases and J dropped 2; count of bases not matched to a gene: 0. The CDR3 sequence is 14 residues long. The germline V gene has CDR1 MNHEY and CDR2 SMNVEV (reference sequence). CDR3 protein: CASRGQGAYNEQFF. The DNA for the CDR3 is TGTGCCAGCAGGGGACAGGGGGCCTACAATGAGCAGTTCTTC.

V gene TRBV28 combines with J gene TRBJ2-7; D is perhaps TRBD1 (5 bases). Looked up from germline, CDR1 is MDHEN and CDR2 is SYDVKM. The CDR3 extends over 13 amino acids. The V end was cut by 4 bases, the J end by 8 bases, with 15 bases between. CDR3 region: CASSSTTVFKQYF. Here the CDR3 DNA reads TGTGCCAGCAGTTCAACGACAGTGTTTAAGCAGTACTTC.

The chain carries TRBV28 and TRBJ2-1; the match to TRBD2 covers 7 bases. V gave up 2 bases and J gave up 8 bases; unmatched junction bases: 9. The CDR3 totals 15 residues. CDR1 MDHEN and CDR2 SYDVKM come from the germline V gene. CDR3 sequence: CASSLSWTRIDEQFF. CDR3 DNA: TGTGCCAGCAGTTTAAGCTGGACTAGGATCGATGAGCAGTTCTTC.

V and J are TRBV5-1 and TRBJ2-2; D remains ambiguous. The germline V and J ends were trimmed by 0 bases and 3 bases, with 12 bases remaining between them. Germline V gene sequence: CDR1 SGHRS, CDR2 YFSETQ. There are 16 residues in the CDR3. CDR3 in amino acids: CASSLEGLTDTGELFF. The CDR3 DNA reads TGCGCCAGCAGCTTGGAGGGTCTCACGGACACCGGGGAGCTGTTTTTT.

The chain is built from TRBV19 and TRBJ2-5; weak D call: TRBD1 (6 bases). The V end was cut by 8 bases, the J end by 4 bases, with 14 bases between. CDR1 LNHDA and CDR2 SQIVND come from the germline V gene (reference sequence). This CDR3 comprises 13 residues. Written as DNA, the CDR3 is TGTGCCAGTCCGCAGGAAGGGGGAGAGACCCAGTACTTC. Translated, it gives CASPQEGGETQYF.

The rearrangement joins TRBV5-1 to TRBJ2-1, with TRBD2 matching 7 bases. There are 16 residues in the CDR3. Trimming took 4 bases from V and 2 from J; bases not matched to a gene: 9. In germline, CDR1 is SGHRS, CDR2 YFSETQ. In nucleotides, the CDR3 is TGCGCCAGCAGCCCCCGCGCGGGGGAACCCTACAATGAGCAGTTCTTC. Translated, it gives CASSPRAGEPYNEQFF. The variable domain in full, with the rest retrieved from reference TRBV5-1 and TRBJ2-1, is KAGVTQTPRYLIKTRGQQVTLSCSPISGHRSVSWYQQTPGQGLQFLFEYFSETQRNKGNFPGRFSGRQFSNSRSEMNVSTLELGDSALYLCASSPRAGEPYNEQFFGPGTRLTVL.

This clone was counted a single time. The chain couples TRBV7-9 to TRBJ2-7; maybe TRBD1 (6 bases). V was shortened by 5 bases and J by 3 bases, with 14 bases between the two germline ends. The CDR3 consists of 14 residues. Germline loops: CDR1 SEHNR, CDR2 FQNEAQ (reference sequence). Here the CDR3 DNA reads TGTGCCAGCAGCCCCAGGGGCAGGGACTACGAGCAGTACTTC. Encoded protein: CASSPRGRDYEQYF.

The chain couples TRBV14 to TRBJ1-2, with D hard to call. Per the germline V gene, CDR1 is SGHDN and CDR2 is FVKESK. V lost 4 bases and J lost 4, with 16 bases in between. The CDR3 extends over 15 amino acids. The CDR3 coding sequence is TGTGCCAGCAGCCGGCCGGGCCTCAAGGGCTATGGCTACACCTTC. Protein sequence: CASSRPGLKGYGYTF.

The CDR3 nucleotides read TGTGCCAGCAGCTTAGGGCCAGGGGCTGGGGGTCAGCCCCAGCATTTT. It translates to CASSLGPGAGGQPQHF. V is TRBV11-3 and J is TRBJ1-5, with TRBD1 as a possible D gene (6 bases). Trimming stripped 1 base from V and 6 bases from J, with 16 bases between. The CDR3 is 16 amino acids. Germline CDR1 reads SGHNT; CDR2 reads YENEEA.

The chain employs TRBV4-1 and TRBJ2-1, with 9 nucleotides matching TRBD1. Germline CDR1 is MGHRA and CDR2 is YSYEKL. V was clipped by 1 base and J by 4 bases; unmatched bases: 14. The CDR3 extends over 19 amino acids. CDR3 in amino acids: CASSQASRSGTGIYNEQFF. The CDR3, as DNA: TGCGCCAGCAGCCAAGCGTCCCGGTCCGGGACAGGGATTTACAATGAGCAGTTCTTC.

The chain carries TRBV9 and TRBJ2-7, with TRBD2 matching 9 bases. J was trimmed by 6 bases and V by 0 bases; bases with no gene match: 7. The CDR3 totals 15 residues. Per the germline V gene, CDR1 is SGDLS and CDR2 is YYNGEE. The CDR3 region is CASSVGGRAGSEQYF. CDR3 sequence (DNA): TGTGCCAGCAGCGTAGGCGGGAGGGCCGGATCCGAGCAGTACTTC.